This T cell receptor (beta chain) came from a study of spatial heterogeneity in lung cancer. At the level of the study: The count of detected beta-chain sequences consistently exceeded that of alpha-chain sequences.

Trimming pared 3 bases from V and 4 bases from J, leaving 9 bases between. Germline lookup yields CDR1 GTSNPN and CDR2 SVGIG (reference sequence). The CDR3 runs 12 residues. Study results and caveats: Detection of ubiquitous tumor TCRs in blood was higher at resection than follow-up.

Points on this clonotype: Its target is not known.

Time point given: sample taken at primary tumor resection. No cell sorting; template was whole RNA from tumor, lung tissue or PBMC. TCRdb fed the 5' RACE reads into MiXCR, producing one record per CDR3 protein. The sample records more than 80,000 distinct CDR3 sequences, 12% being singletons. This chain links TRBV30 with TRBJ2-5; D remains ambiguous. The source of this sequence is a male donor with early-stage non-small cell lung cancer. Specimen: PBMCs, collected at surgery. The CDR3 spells CAWRRSPETQYF. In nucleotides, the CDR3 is TGTGCCTGGAGAAGGTCCCCAGAGACCCAGTACTTC.